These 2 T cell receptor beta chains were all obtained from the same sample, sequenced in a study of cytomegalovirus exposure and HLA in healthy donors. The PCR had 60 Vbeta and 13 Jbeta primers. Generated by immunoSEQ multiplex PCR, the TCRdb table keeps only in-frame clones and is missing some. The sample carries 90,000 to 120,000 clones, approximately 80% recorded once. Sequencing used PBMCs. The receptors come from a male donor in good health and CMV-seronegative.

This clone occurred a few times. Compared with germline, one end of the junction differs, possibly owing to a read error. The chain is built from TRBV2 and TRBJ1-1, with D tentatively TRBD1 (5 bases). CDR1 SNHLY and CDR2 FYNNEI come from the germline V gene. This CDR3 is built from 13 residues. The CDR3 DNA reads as TGTGCCAGCAGCGAAGCAGGGAGCACTGAAGCTTTCTTT. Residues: CASSEAGSTEAFF. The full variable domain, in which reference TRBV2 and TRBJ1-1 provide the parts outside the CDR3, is EPEVTQTPSHQVTQMGQEVILRCVPISNHLYFYWYRQILGQKVEFLVSFYNNEISEKSEIFDDQFSVERPDGSNFTLKIRSTKLEDSAMYFCASSEAGSTEAFFGQGTRLTVV.

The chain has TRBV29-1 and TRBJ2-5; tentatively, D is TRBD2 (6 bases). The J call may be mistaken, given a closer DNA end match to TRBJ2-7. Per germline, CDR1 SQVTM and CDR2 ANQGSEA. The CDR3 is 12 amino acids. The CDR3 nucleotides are TGCAGCGTCACGCGGGATTCCTACGAGCAGTACTTC. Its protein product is CSVTRDSYEQYF.